Below, 23 T cell receptor beta chains from the same sample are listed, as sequenced in a study of T cells in Graves' hyperthyroidism and ophthalmopathy. Authors of the study amplified TCR beta CDR3 regions from RNA transcripts. TCR CDR3 underwent first-round RT-PCR with the HTBI primer set. TCRdb itself ran the multiplex PCR reads through MiXCR, one entry per CDR3 protein. The data show roughly 350,000 distinct CDR3 sequences, roughly 13% seen once. Specimen: blood. All receptors come from a woman aged 25-40 years with Graves' hyperthyroidism.

This chain uses TRBV6-5 with TRBJ1-2; possibly TRBD1 for D (6 bases). The CDR3 spans 14 residues. Per germline, CDR1 MNHEY and CDR2 SVGAGI. V was shortened by 0 bases and J by 8 bases, with 13 bases between the two germline ends. The CDR3 sequence is CASSYSNGGFGYTF. As DNA, the CDR3 is TGTGCCAGCAGTTACTCGAATGGGGGCTTCGGCTACACCTTC.

The CDR3 sequence is CASSSGGLVSNQPQHF. DNA of the CDR3: TGTGCCAGCAGCTCCGGCGGGCTCGTGAGCAATCAGCCCCAGCATTTT. The rearrangement uses TRBV7-9 and TRBJ1-5, with D unclear. Germline V gives CDR1 SEHNR, CDR2 FQNEAQ (reference sequence). The CDR3 runs 16 residues. V lost 4 bases and J lost 1, with 14 bases in between.

This clonotype appeared a few times. This chain links TRBV24-1 with TRBJ2-6; 7 bases agree with TRBD1. This CDR3 has 16 residues. Germline assignment: CDR1 KGHDR and CDR2 SFDVKD. V lost 3 bases and J lost 4; bases outside the gene matches: 5. CDR3 residues: CATSDPTGEGANVLTF. The CDR3 DNA sequence: TGTGCCACCAGTGATCCAACAGGGGAAGGGGCCAACGTCCTGACTTTC.

The table lists this clonotype with many counts. V is TRBV6-6 and J is TRBJ2-2; D is unclear. Germline V lookup: CDR1 MNHNY, CDR2 SVGAGI (reference sequence). This CDR3 is 14 amino acids long. Between the trimmed V and J ends, which lost 2 bases and 4 bases, there was a span of 8 bases. The CDR3 loop is CASSYVQSTGELFF. CDR3 nucleotides: TGTGCCAGCAGTTACGTACAGTCCACCGGGGAGCTGTTTTTT.

This clonotype was detected many times. The genes are TRBV9 and TRBJ1-2; possible D gene TRBD1, 5 bases. The V end lost 5 bases, the J end lost 2 bases, and 16 bases lay between the germline ends. The germline V gene encodes CDR1 SGDLS and CDR2 YYNGEE. The CDR3 is 15 residues long. CDR3 region: CASSPRGSSNYGYTF. The CDR3 nucleotides read TGTGCCAGCAGTCCCCGGGGGTCCTCAAACTATGGCTACACCTTC.

This clonotype was counted ten times or more. The chain employs TRBV2 and TRBJ1-1; 7 bases are shared with TRBD1. V was clipped by 5 bases and J by 0 bases; unmatched bases: 9. The CDR3 spans 16 residues. CDR1 and CDR2 (germline): SNHLY, FYNNEI. The CDR3 sequence: CASSPPWDSMNTEAFF. CDR3 DNA: TGTGCCAGCAGTCCTCCTTGGGACAGCATGAACACTGAAGCTTTCTTT.

In the case of this clonotype: A read error may produce the germline difference seen at one junction end. V is TRBV6-1 and J is TRBJ1-6; TRBD1 aligns across 7 bases. Germline-derived CDR1 and CDR2 are MNHNS and SASEGT. This CDR3 spans 15 amino acids. CDR3: CASSLQGDNGSPPHF. The CDR3 DNA sequence: TGTGCCAGCAGTCTCCAGGGGGATAACGGTTCACCCCCCCACTTT.

There are a few counts of this clonotype. The J gene is TRBJ2-1, the V gene TRBV4-2; D call uncertain. The germline V and J ends were trimmed by 3 bases and 7 bases, with 10 bases remaining between them. CDR1 is LGHNA, CDR2 YNFKEQ, per germline. The CDR3 spans 13 residues. CDR3 residues: CASSQETPNEQFF. The CDR3 region has the DNA TGTGCCAGCAGCCAGGAGACGCCGAATGAGCAGTTCTTC.

This clonotype was seen a few times. The rearrangement joins TRBV18 to TRBJ2-1; D tentatively reads TRBD1 or TRBD2 (5 bases each). Germline V lookup: CDR1 KGHSH, CDR2 LQKENI. V was cut by 3 bases and J by 1 base, with 13 bases left in between. This CDR3 contains 16 residues. The CDR3, as DNA: TGTGCCAGCTCACCTTACAGTGAGGGGTCCTACAATGAGCAGTTCTTC. As protein: CASSPYSEGSYNEQFF.

The chain recombines TRBV6-1 with TRBJ1-6; 7 positions match TRBD1. This CDR3 is built from 12 residues. Unmatched junction bases numbered 7, after V lost 8 bases and J lost 12 bases. CDR1 MNHNS and CDR2 SASEGT come from the germline V gene. The CDR3 coding sequence is TGTGCCAGCCGCAGGGGGGGGTTACCCCTCCACTTT. Protein product: CASRRGGLPLHF.

The chain joins TRBV5-4 to TRBJ2-1; 10 nucleotides agree with TRBD2. Per the germline V gene, CDR1 is SGHNT and CDR2 is YYREEE (reference sequence). Germline trimming cut 5 bases from V and 5 bases from J; bases unmatched to any gene: 4. This CDR3 region has 14 residues. The CDR3 DNA sequence: TGTGCCAGCAGACCTAGCGGGAGTCACAATGAGCAGTTCTTC. It yields the protein CASRPSGSHNEQFF.

Note on this clonotype: A read error may explain this, as a much larger clone is one base away. The rearrangement joins TRBV7-9 to TRBJ2-1, with TRBD2 identical over 11 bases. CDR1 is SEHNR, CDR2 FQNEAQ, per germline (reference sequence). The CDR3 has 16 amino acids. The CDR3: CASSSLTSGRGNGQFF. For the CDR3, the DNA is TGTGCCAGCAGCTCCCTCACTAGCGGGAGAGGGAATGGGCAGTTCTTC.

V usage is TRBV15 and J usage is TRBJ2-4; D possibly corresponds to TRBD1 (6 bases). With 8 bases removed from V and 0 bases from J, the gap between germline ends came to 17 bases. The V gene's germline CDR1 is LNHNV and CDR2 YYDKDF (reference sequence). The CDR3 consists of 16 residues. CDR3 nucleotides: TGTGCCACCTCAGGGGCGTCCCCACTAGCCAAAAACATTCAGTACTTC. Translating it yields CATSGASPLAKNIQYF.

This clonotype showed up just a few times. The chain joins TRBV7-3 to TRBJ2-5; unclear D gene. V dropped 4 bases and J dropped 5 bases, with 11 bases sitting between them. The CDR3 has 13 residues. Germline-derived CDR1 and CDR2 are SGHTA and FQGTGA. The DNA of the CDR3 is TGTGCCAGCAGCTCATATGGGCCCGAGACCCAGTACTTC. It codes for CASSSYGPETQYF.

The chain carries TRBV19 and TRBJ2-1, with D possibly being TRBD2 (5 bases). V was shortened by 3 bases and J by 0 bases, with 21 bases between the two germline ends. The CDR3 covers 19 residues. Germline lookup yields CDR1 LNHDA and CDR2 SQIVND (reference sequence). DNA of the CDR3: TGTGCCAGTAGTATTTTCGCTAGCTCGCAATTCAACTCCTACAATGAGCAGTTCTTC. This sequence encodes CASSIFASSQFNSYNEQFF.

A few counts support this clonotype. V and J are TRBV30 and TRBJ1-1; D not certain. The CDR3 sequence is 13 residues long. Germline V gene sequence: CDR1 GTSNPN, CDR2 SVGIG (reference sequence). The V gene lost 7 bases and the J gene lost 0 bases, with 12 bases spanning the gap. The CDR3 spells CASTGQVNTEAFF. In DNA, the CDR3 is TGTGCCTCGACGGGTCAGGTGAACACTGAAGCTTTCTTT.

This clonotype was seen many times. The rearrangement uses TRBV5-1 and TRBJ2-1; 9 bases agree with TRBD1. CDR3 length: 14 amino acids. CDR1 and CDR2 from the germline V gene are SGHRS and YFSETQ. Trimming took 6 bases from V and 6 from J; bases not matched to a gene: 7. CDR3 amino acids: CASIGTGSINEQFF. The DNA for the CDR3 is TGCGCCAGCATCGGGACAGGGTCTATCAATGAGCAGTTCTTC. The whole variable domain, remainder taken from reference TRBV5-1 and TRBJ2-1, is KAGVTQTPRYLIKTRGQQVTLSCSPISGHRSVSWYQQTPGQGLQFLFEYFSETQRNKGNFPGRFSGRQFSNSRSEMNVSTLELGDSALYLCASIGTGSINEQFFGPGTRLTVL.

This chain connects TRBV12-3 or TRBV12-4 to TRBJ2-4; D not resolved. The CDR3 sequence is 14 residues long. The V and J ends lost 3 bases and 0 bases respectively, with 6 bases between them. The CDR3 bases are TGTGCCAGCAGTTTCACCCTAGCCAAAAACATTCAGTACTTC. Encoded protein: CASSFTLAKNIQYF.

This clonotype was seen repeatedly, ten times or more. The chain links TRBV7-2 to TRBJ2-7; D perhaps matches TRBD2 (6 bases). The CDR3 sequence is 16 residues long. Trimming left V 1 base short and J 4 bases short, with 17 bases between. Germline CDR1 is SGHTA and CDR2 is FQGNSA. The chain's CDR3 is CASSLDRAQAGYEQYF. CDR3 coding DNA: TGTGCCAGCAGCTTAGATAGGGCGCAGGCGGGATACGAGCAGTACTTC.

The table lists this clonotype with many counts. The chain combines TRBV12-3 or TRBV12-4 with TRBJ1-3; 7 nucleotides match TRBD1. The CDR3 is 16 amino acids. J was trimmed by 0 bases and V by 1 base; bases with no gene match: 3. The CDR3 sequence is CASSLEGQHSGNTIYF. The CDR3 DNA reads TGTGCCAGCAGTTTAGAGGGACAGCACTCTGGAAACACCATATATTTT.

The chain combines TRBV4-3 with TRBJ1-6; no clear D. The CDR3 sequence is 15 residues long. Trimming stripped 0 bases from V and 8 bases from J, with 11 bases between. Germline CDR1 LGHNA, CDR2 YSLEER. This chain's CDR3 is CASSQELRVDSPLHF. In DNA form, the CDR3 reads TGCGCCAGCAGCCAAGAATTAAGGGTGGATTCACCCCTCCACTTT.

In its sample, this clonotype was seen many times. The rearrangement links TRBV5-1 to TRBJ1-1, with D possibly TRBD1 on 5 matching bases. Germline CDR1 SGHRS, CDR2 YFSETQ. The CDR3 contains 13 residues. Trimming removed 1 base at V and 4 bases at J, with 8 bases between. The CDR3 spells CASSLFGGTEAFF. The DNA of the CDR3 is TGCGCCAGCAGCTTGTTCGGGGGCACTGAAGCTTTCTTT.

This clonotype was counted at least ten times. This chain connects TRBV12-3 or TRBV12-4 to TRBJ2-7; no reliable D call. This CDR3 has 12 residues. The germline V and J ends were trimmed by 7 bases and 6 bases, with 13 bases remaining between them. As DNA, the CDR3 is TGTGCCAGCACCAAATCCCACTCCGAGCAGTACTTC. It encodes CASTKSHSEQYF.